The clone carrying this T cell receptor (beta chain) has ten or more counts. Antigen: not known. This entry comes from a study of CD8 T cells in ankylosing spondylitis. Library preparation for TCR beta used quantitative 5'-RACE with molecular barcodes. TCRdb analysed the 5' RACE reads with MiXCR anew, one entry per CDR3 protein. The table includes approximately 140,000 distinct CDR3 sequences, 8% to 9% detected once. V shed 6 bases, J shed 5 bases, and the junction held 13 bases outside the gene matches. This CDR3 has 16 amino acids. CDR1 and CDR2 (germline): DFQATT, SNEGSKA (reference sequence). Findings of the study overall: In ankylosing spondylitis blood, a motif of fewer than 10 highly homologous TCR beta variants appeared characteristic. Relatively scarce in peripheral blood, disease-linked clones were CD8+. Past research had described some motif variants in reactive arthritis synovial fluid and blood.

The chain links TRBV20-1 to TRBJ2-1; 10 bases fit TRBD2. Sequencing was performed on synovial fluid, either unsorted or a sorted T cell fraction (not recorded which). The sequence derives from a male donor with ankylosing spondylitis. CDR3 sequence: CSAWGGLAGANNEQFF. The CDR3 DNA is TGCAGTGCGTGGGGTGGTCTAGCGGGGGCGAACAATGAGCAGTTCTTC.